Shown below are 5 T cell receptor beta chains from a single sample sequenced in a study of Ad26.COV2.S vaccination and SARS-CoV-2 variants. TCRdb's table, derived via immunoSEQ multiplex PCR, lists solely in-frame clones and lacks some. The sample has fewer than 500,000 clones, around 91% seen once. Treatment given: about 20 received Ad26.COV2.S at low or high dose, single or two shots; 5 received placebo; per-sample allocation not given. Vaccine and placebo recipients were sampled on day 63 after the first injection. Material: peripheral blood, obtained in a trial of Ad26.COV2.S vaccine versus placebo. All receptors come from a person between 18 and 65 years old who received the Ad26.COV2.S COVID-19 vaccine or a placebo.

The V call is TRBV25-1, the J call TRBJ1-4; 7 bases align to TRBD1. The germline gives CDR1 MGHDK, CDR2 SYGVNS. Losses at the gene ends were 6 bases for V and 4 bases for J; bases not matched to a gene: 11. CDR3 length: 16 residues. The DNA for the CDR3 is TGTGCCAGCAGCGACGAGGGGGCCTCGGTTAATGAAAAACTGTTTTTT. It translates to CASSDEGASVNEKLFF.

The chain employs TRBV24-1 and TRBJ1-2, with TRBD1 matching over 7 bases. Germline V CDR1 and CDR2: KGHDR, SFDVKD. With V trimmed by 4 bases and J by 2 bases, 9 bases remained unmatched. This CDR3 is 16 amino acids long. In nucleotides, the CDR3 is TGTGCCACCAGTGAACCTAGACAGGGAGGGAACTATGGCTACACCTTC. Translation: CATSEPRQGGNYGYTF.

Concerning this clone itself: Distinct nucleotide sequences in the sample also encode this CDR3. The chain's CDR3 is CASSLSGGNTIYF. The DNA for the CDR3 is TGTGCCAGCAGCTTGAGCGGTGGAAACACCATATATTTT. The chain couples TRBV5-6 to TRBJ1-3; D uncertain. V was pared by 1 base and J by 3 bases, with 5 bases between. The CDR3 extends over 13 amino acids. Germline CDR1 and CDR2: SGHDT and YYEEEE.

The rearrangement links TRBV11-2 to TRBJ2-7, with TRBD2 matching over 8 bases. Germline V gives CDR1 SGHAT, CDR2 FQNNGV. The CDR3 is 17 amino acids. After removal of 4 bases from V and 7 bases from J, the junction contained 18 bases not matched to a gene. The CDR3 here is CASSSRITAPGGLEQYF. CDR3 DNA: TGTGCCAGCAGCTCCCGAATTACGGCCCCGGGGGGGTTAGAGCAGTACTTC.

A word on this clone: Other DNA sequences in the sample encode the same CDR3. The chain joins TRBV7-2 to TRBJ2-1; 10 bases match TRBD1. The V gene's germline CDR1 is SGHTA and CDR2 FQGNSA. The CDR3 extends over 14 amino acids. Unmatched junction bases numbered 1, after V lost 4 bases and J lost 4 bases. The CDR3 DNA reads as TGTGCCAGCAGCTGGGACAGGGGATACAATGAGCAGTTCTTC. Translating gives CASSWDRGYNEQFF.